The 4 T cell receptor beta chains in this list originate from one sample, sequenced in a study of T cell responses to AZD1222 COVID-19 vaccine (dated by TCRdb to the early 2020s). The library relied on the immunoSEQ multiplex PCR assay. What TCRdb holds here is the immuneACCESS table cut down to in-frame rearrangements. Part of the clones is not present; checked against another copy, under half of the missing clones reflect an unresolved V gene, and the others are unexplained. This sample comprises over 70,000 clones, 80% to 90% of them detected only once. Of the sample, approximately 10% is held by the ten largest clones. This sample's time point label indicates: baseline before first vaccination. The sample's treatment or condition label, in plain terms: meningococcal conjugate vaccine given as trial control. The material was peripheral blood, obtained on day 0 of MenACWY control vaccination. These receptors originate from an adult in good health.

CDR3 bases: TGTGCCAGCAGCCAAGCGCAGGCGAGCTCTGGAAACACCATATATTTT. Its translation is CASSQAQASSGNTIYF. This chain uses TRBV3-1 (or the pseudogene TRBV3-2) with TRBJ1-3; the D is unclear. CDR3 length: 16 residues. Trimming cost V 1 base and J 0 bases, with 10 bases left between them. Looked up from germline, CDR1 is LGHDT and CDR2 is YNNKEL (reference sequence).

V is TRBV6-1 and J is TRBJ1-6; no clear D. V was shortened by 1 base and J by 7 bases, with 14 bases between the two germline ends. From germline, CDR1 is MNHNS and CDR2 SASEGT. This CDR3 contains 16 residues. For the CDR3, the DNA is TGTGCCAGCAGTGAAGAGGGCCCTACAAAGAATTCACCCCTCCACTTT. This translates into CASSEEGPTKNSPLHF.

This clone was seen only once. This rearrangement joins TRBV19 to TRBJ1-2; a weak D match, TRBD1 (5 bases). V lost 7 bases and J lost 2, with 14 bases in between. This CDR3 region has 14 residues. CDR1 LNHDA and CDR2 SQIVND come from the germline V gene (reference sequence). In DNA form, the CDR3 reads TGTGCCAGTAAAATTGACAGCACGAACTATGGCTACACCTTC. Translated, it gives CASKIDSTNYGYTF.

CDR3 loop: CASSPHPPGQGYEQYF. CDR3 sequence (DNA): TGTGCCAGCAGCCCACACCCCCCGGGACAGGGCTACGAGCAGTACTTC. The gene calls are TRBV7-3 and TRBJ2-7, with 9 bases matching TRBD1. J was trimmed by 3 bases and V by 5 bases; bases with no gene match: 11. The germline V gene encodes CDR1 SGHTA and CDR2 FQGTGA. This CDR3 region has 16 residues.